This record covers a single T cell receptor (beta chain). These data originate in a study of blood T cell repertoires in COVID-19. Looking at the study overall: Samples representing acute and convalescent COVID-19 were sourced from the United States, Italy and Spain. Nucleic acid was either cDNA or gDNA, and it came from T cells, B-cell-depleted T cells, or PBMCs.

Original methodology: Estimates of nucleated cell counts were drawn from the amplification of reference gene primers. Produced via immunoSEQ multiplex PCR; TCRdb's table is partial and in-frame only. That table is the source of V, J and clone size, and D and trimming were worked out from the DNA. This table holds tens of thousands of clones, 75% to 90% found once. The sequence came from a man in his 70s with acute or convalescent COVID-19. Sample: peripheral blood.

The CDR3 DNA reads TGTGCCAGCAGCTATAGACAGGTTTTAATGGGTGGTGAAGCTTTCTTT. Its protein is CASSYRQVLMGGEAFF. The genes are TRBV21-1 and TRBJ1-1; the D call in the table, TRBD1, was not verified against the DNA. TRBV21-1 is deemed a pseudogene. The CDR3 length is 16 residues.